A single sample gave rise to the 20 T cell receptor beta chains below, sequenced in a study of shared clonotypes between healthy human individuals. Naive CD8 cells comprised CD45RO-negative, CCR7-positively selected cells, excluding terminally differentiated effector memory CD45RA+ cells. Profiled with immunoSEQ multiplex PCR; TCRdb holds only in-frame clones, not every one. The table has roughly 2 million clones, over 85% seen once; the top ten hold roughly 1%. Source material: naive CD8+ T cells sorted from blood. Receptor source: a man aged 18 to 29 in good health.

This clone was counted a single time. The CDR3 nucleotides read TGTGCCAGCAGCCACAGGGCCTTCTCCTACGAGCAGTACTTC. It translates to CASSHRAFSYEQYF. The V and J genes are TRBV14 and TRBJ2-7; a possible D gene is TRBD1 (5 bases). CDR1 is SGHDN and CDR2 is FVKESK in the germline V gene. The CDR3 has 14 amino acids. The V and J ends lost 3 bases and 0 bases respectively, with 9 bases between them.

This chain uses TRBV19 with TRBJ2-5; 12 positions match TRBD2. V dropped 3 bases and J dropped 5; count of bases not matched to a gene: 4. The CDR3 has 15 residues. Germline assignment: CDR1 LNHDA and CDR2 SQIVND (reference sequence). The CDR3 loop reads CASSMTSGSWETQYF. The CDR3 DNA follows: TGTGCCAGTAGTATGACTAGCGGGAGCTGGGAGACCCAGTACTTC.

Remarks on this clone: This sample includes further DNA sequences coding for the same CDR3. This chain connects TRBV6-5 to TRBJ2-3, with D hard to call. The CDR3 has 14 residues. CDR1 is MNHEY and CDR2 is SVGAGI in the germline V gene. Between the trimmed V and J ends, which lost 0 bases and 6 bases, there was a span of 10 bases. This CDR3 reads CASSYSGPGDTQYF. CDR3 bases: TGTGCCAGCAGTTACTCCGGTCCTGGGGATACGCAGTATTTT.

This chain uses TRBV5-1 with TRBJ1-2; 9 positions match TRBD1. CDR1 is SGHRS, CDR2 YFSETQ, per germline. After removal of 0 bases from V and 3 bases from J, the junction contained 9 bases not matched to a gene. The CDR3 covers 17 residues. CDR3 in DNA: TGCGCCAGCAGCTTGGGGGACAGGGCTGGGTACCACTATGGCTACACCTTC. Its translation: CASSLGDRAGYHYGYTF.

The J gene is TRBJ2-5, the V gene TRBV7-8; D remains ambiguous. CDR3 length: 17 residues. The V and J ends lost 2 bases and 2 bases respectively, with 18 bases between them. CDR1 is SGHVS, CDR2 FQNEAQ, per germline. The CDR3 region has the DNA TGTGCCAGCAGCTTACTGGTTAGCCGCCTAGATCAAGAGACCCAGTACTTC. Translating it yields CASSLLVSRLDQETQYF.

The rearrangement uses TRBV5-6 and TRBJ2-7; 9 bases agree with TRBD1. The CDR3 is 15 amino acids. After removal of 2 bases from V and 2 bases from J, the junction contained 5 bases not matched to a gene. Germline V CDR1 and CDR2: SGHDT, YYEEEE. In DNA form, the CDR3 reads TGTGCCAGCAGCTTACAACAGGGGGCGGCCTACGAGCAGTACTTC. It is translated as CASSLQQGAAYEQYF.

V gene TRBV5-1 combines with J gene TRBJ2-7, with 10 bases that match TRBD1. With V trimmed by 4 bases and J by 3 bases, 4 bases remained unmatched. Germline V lookup: CDR1 SGHRS, CDR2 YFSETQ. The CDR3 covers 14 residues. The CDR3 DNA is TGCGCCAGCAGCCGGGGGACAGGGGACTACGAGCAGTACTTC. Protein product: CASSRGTGDYEQYF.

The chain uses TRBV6-5 and TRBJ1-5; D is possibly TRBD1 (5 bases). Germline values: CDR1 MNHEY, CDR2 SVGAGI. Trimming removed 8 bases from V and 4 bases from J, with 15 bases in between. The length of the CDR3 is 14 residues. The CDR3 reads CASGIRAGNQPQHF. The CDR3 region has the DNA TGTGCCAGCGGGATCAGGGCTGGGAATCAGCCCCAGCATTTT.

The chain carries TRBV7-8 and TRBJ2-7; the D is unclear. V lost 2 bases to trimming and J lost 3 bases, with 8 bases between them. This CDR3 comprises 13 residues. Per germline, CDR1 SGHVS and CDR2 FQNEAQ. CDR3 nucleotide sequence: TGTGCCAGCAGCTTACGAGCCAACTACGAGCAGTACTTC. Encoded protein: CASSLRANYEQYF.

V and J are TRBV30 and TRBJ1-6, with 8 bases lining up with TRBD1. CDR1 is GTSNPN, CDR2 SVGIG, per germline (reference sequence). The J segment lost 0 bases and the V segment lost 2 bases, leaving 3 bases of the junction unmatched. This CDR3 spans 16 amino acids. CDR3 in amino acids: CAWSTTGGSYNSPLHF. CDR3 nucleotide sequence: TGTGCCTGGAGTACAACAGGGGGCTCCTATAATTCACCCCTCCACTTT.

This clone was detected once. The same CDR3 is also encoded by other DNA sequences in this sample. The chain combines TRBV27 with TRBJ2-3, with D possibly matching TRBD2 (6 bases). V was clipped by 9 bases and J by 0 bases, with 13 bases between them. The length of the CDR3 is 14 residues. Germline loops: CDR1 MNHEY, CDR2 SMNVEV (reference sequence). Here the CDR3 DNA reads TGTGCCAGTCGAATTAGCGGAAGCACAGATACGCAGTATTTT. Translated: CASRISGSTDTQYF.

In regard to this clone: Other DNA sequences within the sample encode an identical CDR3. The V and J genes are TRBV7-8 and TRBJ2-7, with D possibly being TRBD2 (5 bases). The CDR3 runs 13 residues. The germline gives CDR1 SGHVS, CDR2 FQNEAQ. V gave up 3 bases and J gave up 0 bases, with 6 bases separating them. The CDR3 spells CASSFGSSYEQYF. The CDR3 region has the DNA TGTGCCAGCAGCTTTGGGAGCTCCTACGAGCAGTACTTC.

This chain connects TRBV4-2 to TRBJ2-2; 8 nucleotides align to TRBD2. V was pared by 8 bases and J by 2 bases, with 10 bases of the junction left unmatched. This CDR3 is 16 amino acids long. Germline-derived CDR1 and CDR2 are LGHNA and YNFKEQ. The CDR3 bases are TGTGCCAGCGGAAAAACTAGCGGAAAAAACACCGGGGAGCTGTTTTTT. This gives the protein CASGKTSGKNTGELFF.

V and J are TRBV9 and TRBJ1-2, with 7 positions matching TRBD1. With V trimmed by 0 bases and J by 0 bases, 5 bases remained unmatched. This CDR3 contains 16 residues. Germline CDR1 and CDR2: SGDLS and YYNGEE. The CDR3, as DNA: TGTGCCAGCAGCGTAGACCGACAGGGAGCTAACTATGGCTACACCTTC. It encodes CASSVDRQGANYGYTF.

This clone is a singleton in its sample. This chain links TRBV19 with TRBJ1-6; 7 nucleotides agree with TRBD1. Per germline, CDR1 LNHDA and CDR2 SQIVND (reference sequence). This CDR3 has 14 amino acids. V gave up 3 bases and J gave up 13 bases; unmatched junction bases: 9. For the CDR3, the DNA is TGTGCCAGTAGTATGGAAGGGACAGCAAGCCCCCTCCACTTT. Its translation: CASSMEGTASPLHF.

The V and J genes are TRBV4-3 and TRBJ2-5; 11 bases are shared with TRBD2. CDR1 LGHNA and CDR2 YSLEER come from the germline V gene. The ends lost 2 bases at V and 2 bases at J; junction bases unmatched: 4. This CDR3 contains 16 residues. CDR3: CASSQKLAGVQETQYF. The CDR3 coding sequence is TGCGCCAGCAGCCAAAAACTAGCGGGGGTACAAGAGACCCAGTACTTC.

The V and J genes are TRBV28 and TRBJ1-5; D gene uncertain. Per the germline V gene, CDR1 is MDHEN and CDR2 is SYDVKM. Trimming removed 3 bases from V and 0 bases from J, with 9 bases in between. The CDR3 sequence is 15 residues long. CDR3 in DNA: TGTGCCAGCAGTTTTTTGGATTATAGCAATCAGCCCCAGCATTTT. It codes for CASSFLDYSNQPQHF.

This rearrangement joins TRBV7-8 to TRBJ2-1, with 10 bases lining up with TRBD1. Germline CDR1 and CDR2: SGHVS and FQNEAQ. This CDR3 region has 15 residues. Trimming cost V 4 bases and J 6 bases; bases outside gene matches: 6. This CDR3 is CASSWTGGGRNEQFF. DNA for the CDR3: TGTGCCAGCAGCTGGACAGGGGGGGGTCGCAATGAGCAGTTCTTC.

The chain links TRBV5-1 to TRBJ2-2; 9 bases match TRBD1. V shed 4 bases, J shed 0 bases, and the junction held 10 bases outside the gene matches. The germline CDR1 and CDR2 sequences are SGHRS and YFSETQ. The CDR3 runs 18 residues. In DNA, the CDR3 is TGCGCCAGCAGCCCGGACAGGGGCGACCTCGCGAACACCGGGGAGCTGTTTTTT. Protein sequence: CASSPDRGDLANTGELFF. Together with reference TRBV5-1 and TRBJ2-2, the CDR3 gives the full variable domain: KAGVTQTPRYLIKTRGQQVTLSCSPISGHRSVSWYQQTPGQGLQFLFEYFSETQRNKGNFPGRFSGRQFSNSRSEMNVSTLELGDSALYLCASSPDRGDLANTGELFFGEGSRLTVL.

This sequence joins TRBV4-2 and TRBJ2-3, with 8 bases aligning to TRBD2. This CDR3 comprises 14 residues. V was clipped by 5 bases and J by 4 bases; unmatched bases: 5. Germline V gives CDR1 LGHNA, CDR2 YNFKEQ. The CDR3 is CASSGSGSADTQYF. DNA of the CDR3: TGTGCCAGCAGCGGGAGCGGGAGTGCAGATACGCAGTATTTT.